This TCR beta chain came from a study of cytomegalovirus exposure and HLA in healthy donors. Both 60 Vbeta primers and 13 Jbeta primers went into the PCR. Assay used: immunoSEQ multiplex PCR; TCRdb lists only in-frame clones, some missing. The sample consists of about 140,000 clones, 73% of them appearing once. The CDR3 has 15 residues. Germline assignment: CDR1 MNHEY and CDR2 SMNVEV (reference sequence). The germline V and J ends were trimmed by 6 bases and 5 bases, with 19 bases remaining between them. The sample was PBMCs. This clonotype originated in a woman in her thirties or forties in good health and CMV-seronegative. V usage is TRBV27 and J usage is TRBJ1-1; TRBD1 is a possible D gene (5 bases). Here the CDR3 reads CASSPRQGLGTEAFF. In DNA, the CDR3 is TGTGCCAGCAGCCCGCGTCAGGGTTTAGGAACTGAAGCTTTCTTT.